The source of this TCR beta chain is a study of cytomegalovirus exposure and HLA in healthy donors. Both 60 Vbeta primers and 13 Jbeta primers went into the PCR. Here immunoSEQ multiplex PCR was the method, and the copy in TCRdb shows in-frame clones only, minus some. Of fewer than 75,000 clones in the sample, 83% were seen once. The CDR3 length is 15 residues. Germline V lookup: CDR1 MNHEY, CDR2 SVGAGI. V lost 2 bases and J lost 7; bases outside the gene matches: 1. This chain links TRBV6-5 with TRBJ2-1; 14 nucleotides line up with TRBD2. This receptor was identified in a young man in good health and CMV-seronegative. Source material: PBMCs. CDR3 nucleotide sequence: TGTGCCAGCAGTTACGGGACTAGCGGGGGAAATGAGCAGTTCTTC. Amino acid sequence: CASSYGTSGGNEQFF.